A selection of T cell receptor beta chains follows, all from one sample in a study of blood T cell repertoires in COVID-19. Clones were read by immunoSEQ multiplex PCR, and TCRdb kept only the in-frame ones, dropping some. The data show roughly 320,000 clones, over 80% seen once. Sequencing used peripheral blood. The receptors derive from a woman between 50 and 59 years old with COVID-19, enrolled during active disease. The CDR3 runs from the conserved cysteine through the conserved F or W. The D gene is left open where the match is weak. Expanded clones are given a class, and other clones once, few, many or no size at all.

J gene | V gene | clone size | D gene | CDR3 protein | CDR3 DNA
TRBJ2-3 | TRBV13 | - | TRBD2 | CASSSARRGSTDTQYF | TGTGCCAGCAGCTCGGCGCGGCGGGGGAGCACAGATACGCAGTATTTT
TRBJ2-7 | TRBV20-1 | - | - | CSAPGVGEQYF | TGCAGTGCTCCAGGGGTTGGCGAGCAGTACTTC
TRBJ1-1 | TRBV5-5 | - | - | CASSVEGSGVRTEAFF | TGTGCCAGCAGCGTAGAGGGGTCGGGGGTAAGGACTGAAGCTTTCTTT
TRBJ2-7 | TRBV29-1 | - | TRBD1 | CSAGDRGYEQYF | TGCAGCGCGGGGGACAGGGGGTACGAGCAGTACTTC
TRBJ2-3 | TRBV5-4 | once | TRBD1 | CASSRTGGYTDTQYF | TGTGCCAGCAGCCGGACAGGAGGTTACACAGATACGCAGTATTTT
TRBJ1-2 | TRBV6-1 | - | TRBD1 | CASSDQRQGYYGYTF | TGTGCCAGCAGTGACCAGCGACAGGGATACTATGGCTACACCTTC
TRBJ2-2 | TRBV24-1 | - | TRBD1 | CATSDFGTGAGNTGELFF | TGTGCCACCAGTGATTTCGGGACAGGGGCGGGTAACACCGGGGAGCTGTTTTTT
TRBJ1-1 | TRBV9 | - | - | CASSQRDAETMNTEAFF | TGTGCCAGCAGCCAGCGGGACGCCGAGACCATGAACACTGAAGCTTTCTTT
TRBJ2-7 | TRBV19 | once | TRBD2 | CASSITSGRNYEQYF | TGTGCCAGTAGTATCACTAGCGGGAGGAACTACGAGCAGTACTTC
TRBJ1-1 | TRBV2 | - | - | CASWGGRKTFAGNTEAFF | TGTGCCAGCTGGGGGGGCAGGAAGACCTTCGCCGGCAACACTGAAGCTTTCTTT
TRBJ2-7 | TRBV7-9 | - | TRBD1 | CASSFTGAEQYF | TGTGCCAGCAGCTTTACAGGGGCCGAGCAGTACTTC
TRBJ2-1 | TRBV29-1 | - | TRBD2 | CSVEEGTSANYNEQFF | TGCAGCGTTGAAGAGGGGACTAGCGCGAACTACAATGAGCAGTTCTTC
TRBJ2-1 | TRBV5-1 | - | - | CASGQQGMKYNEQFF | TGCGCCAGCGGCCAACAGGGAATGAAATACAATGAGCAGTTCTTC
TRBJ1-3 | TRBV11-2 | - | - | CASSLDLLSGNTIYF | TGTGCCAGCAGCTTAGATCTCCTCTCTGGAAACACCATATATTTT
TRBJ2-1 | TRBV5-4 | - | TRBD2 | CASSLGVSGAYNEQFF | TGTGCCAGCAGCTTGGGGGTTAGCGGGGCTTACAATGAGCAGTTCTTC
TRBJ2-1 | TRBV7-3 | - | - | CASSPSGRGEQFF | TGTGCCAGCAGCCCCTCGGGTAGGGGTGAGCAGTTCTTC
TRBJ2-1 | TRBV7-2 | - | - | CASSLGQIVYNEQFF | TGTGCCAGCAGCTTAGGGCAGATCGTGTACAATGAGCAGTTCTTC
TRBJ1-1 | TRBV11-2 | - | - | CASTMGRVNTEAFF | TGTGCCAGCACTATGGGCAGGGTGAACACTGAAGCTTTCTTT
TRBJ2-7 | TRBV6-6 | - | TRBD1 | CASSYSDRAYEQYF | TGTGCCAGCAGTTACTCGGACAGGGCCTACGAGCAGTACTTC
TRBJ1-1 | TRBV2 | - | TRBD1 | CASRFDRDTEAFF | TGTGCCAGCAGATTCGACAGGGACACTGAAGCTTTCTTT
TRBJ2-1 | TRBV4-2 | - | - | CASSLRTTMEQFF | TGTGCCAGCAGCCTGCGGACTACAATGGAGCAGTTCTTC
TRBJ1-2 | TRBV14 | few | TRBD1 | CASSQDGTGYGYTF | TGTGCCAGCAGCCAAGATGGGACAGGCTATGGCTACACCTTC
TRBJ2-3 | TRBV9 | once | TRBD1 | CASSVRQGTDTQYF | TGTGCCAGCAGCGTACGACAGGGGACAGATACGCAGTATTTT
TRBJ2-1 | TRBV7-2 | - | TRBD2 | CASSLLLAGVGFNEQFF | TGTGCCAGCAGCTTATTGCTAGCGGGAGTTGGATTCAATGAGCAGTTCTTC
TRBJ2-7 | TRBV6-2/TRBV6-3 | - | TRBD2 | CASSPILGHLRDWTSESSYEQYF | TGTGCCAGCAGCCCTATCTTGGGACACCTACGAGACTGGACTAGCGAGAGCTCCTACGAGCAGTACTTC
TRBJ1-6 | TRBV30 | - | TRBD1 | CAWNYPGGRSPLHF | TGTGCCTGGAATTATCCAGGGGGCCGTTCACCCCTCCACTTT
TRBJ1-1 | TRBV7-9 | - | - | CASSFQGLMNTEAFF | TGTGCCAGCAGCTTTCAGGGGCTCATGAACACTGAAGCTTTCTTT
TRBJ2-5 | TRBV7-9 | - | - | CASSLVGRERETQYF | TGTGCCAGCAGCTTAGTAGGGCGGGAACGAGAGACCCAGTACTTC